These T cell receptor beta chains were read from a single sample in a study of graft-versus-host responses after intestinal transplantation. Their antigen targets remain unknown. Clones were read by immunoSEQ multiplex PCR, and TCRdb kept only the in-frame ones, dropping some. The repertoire holds under 150,000 clones, with 90% to 95% as singletons. Material: unstimulated CD4+ T cells sorted from spleen or lymph node cells, obtained before intestinal transplant. All receptors derive from a human donor who received an intestinal transplant. CDR3s include the opening cysteine and the closing phenylalanine or tryptophan. A D gene is named only where the DNA matches it firmly. Clone size is shown for a subset of rows, as once, few, many or a class of expanded clone.

v_call	d_call	clone_size	j_call	cdr3_nt	cdr3_aa
TRBV6-1	NA	NA	TRBJ2-7	TGTGCCAGCAGTCCGACTAGTATGTTGAAAAACGAGCAGTACTTC	CASSPTSMLKNEQYF
TRBV18	NA	NA	TRBJ1-4	TGTGCCAGCTCACCAGGAGTCTTAAATGAAAAACTGTTTTTT	CASSPGVLNEKLFF
TRBV4-2	NA	NA	TRBJ2-3	TGTGCCAGCAGCCGGACCGGGGGTCCGTCAGATACGCAGTATTTT	CASSRTGGPSDTQYF
TRBV6-1	NA	NA	TRBJ1-4	TGTGCCAGCAGTGATAGGCAAAAACTGTTTTTT	CASSDRQKLFF
TRBV4-1	TRBD2	NA	TRBJ2-3	TGCGCCAGCAGCCAAGGGTCTAGCGGGCCTGCGGATACGCAGTATTTT	CASSQGSSGPADTQYF
TRBV6-6	TRBD1	NA	TRBJ2-7	TGTGCCAGCAGTTACTCCGGGACAGGGACGTACGAGCAGTACTTC	CASSYSGTGTYEQYF
TRBV5-5	NA	once	TRBJ1-3	TGTGCCAGCAGCCGGGCGGGGGACACCATATATTTT	CASSRAGDTIYF
TRBV5-1	NA	NA	TRBJ1-1	TGCGCCAGCAGCTACGGGACACCTAACACTGAAGCTTTCTTT	CASSYGTPNTEAFF
TRBV15	NA	NA	TRBJ1-2	TGTGCCACCAGCAGAGATGAGGGAACGGCGCTTGGCTACACCTTC	CATSRDEGTALGYTF
TRBV4-1	TRBD2	NA	TRBJ2-5	TGCGCCAGCAGCCAAGTTCAGTTAGCGGGGGGGCAAGAGACCCAGTACTTC	CASSQVQLAGGQETQYF